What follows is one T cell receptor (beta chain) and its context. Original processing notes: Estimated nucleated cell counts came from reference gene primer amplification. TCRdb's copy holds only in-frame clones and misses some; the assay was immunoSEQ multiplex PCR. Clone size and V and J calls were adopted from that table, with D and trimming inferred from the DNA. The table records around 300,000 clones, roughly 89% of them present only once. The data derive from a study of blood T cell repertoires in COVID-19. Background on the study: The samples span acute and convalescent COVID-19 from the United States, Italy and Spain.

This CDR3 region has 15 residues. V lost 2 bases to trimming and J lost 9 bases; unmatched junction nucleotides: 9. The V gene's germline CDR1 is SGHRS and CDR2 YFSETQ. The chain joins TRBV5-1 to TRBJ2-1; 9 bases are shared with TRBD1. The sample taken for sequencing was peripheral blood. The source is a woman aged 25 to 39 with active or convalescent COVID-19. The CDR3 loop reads CASSFTTGGSVEQFF. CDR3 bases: TGCGCCAGCAGCTTTACAACAGGGGGCTCGGTTGAGCAGTTCTTC.